A selection of T cell receptor beta chains follows, all from one sample in a study of esophageal squamous cell carcinoma under preoperative chemotherapy. TCRdb re-analysed the PCR reads in MiXCR, keeping a single row per CDR3 protein. The sample has about 32,000 distinct CDR3 sequences, around 50% seen once; the top ten hold around 23%. Sampling was done from a patient given preoperative chemotherapy. The receptor source for this set is a human donor with esophageal squamous cell carcinoma. The donor label of this sample is uncertain. The CDR3 runs from the conserved cysteine through the conserved F or W. The D gene is left open where the match is weak. For some rows the clone size is stated as once, few or many, or as a class when expanded; others skip it.

V gene	D gene	clone size	J gene	CDR3 DNA	CDR3 protein
TRBV6-1	TRBD1	many	TRBJ1-1	TGTGCCAGCCAACGGCGCGCCGGGACAGCCAACACTGAAGCTTTCTTT	CASQRRAGTANTEAFF
TRBV11-3	.	.	TRBJ2-3	TGTGCCAGCAGCCCCAGAGAGTCGGGGGTTACGCAGTATTTT	CASSPRESGVTQYF
TRBV7-2	.	once	TRBJ2-5	TGTGCCAGCAGCTTGACAGGTAGGGTAGAGGTCCAGTCCTTC	CASSLTGRVEVQSF
TRBV12-3/TRBV12-4	TRBD2	few	TRBJ2-3	TGTGCCAGCAGTGTTACGGGGGGGGGGGCCACAGACACGCAGTATTTT	CASSVTGGGATDTQYF
TRBV7-2	.	.	TRBJ2-7	TGTGCCAGCAGCCCCACGCCGGGCCGGGGACCCACCAACACGCAGTACTTC	CASSPTPGRGPTNTQYF
TRBV7-9	.	few	TRBJ1-5	TGTGCCAGCAGCTTGGGGGGAAGTCAGCCCCAGCATTTT	CASSLGGSQPQHF
TRBV7-9	.	.	TRBJ2-6	TGTGCCAGCAGCTTACTCTCAGGCCCTGGGGCCAACGTCCAGACTTTC	CASSLLSGPGANVQTF
TRBV6-5	.	.	TRBJ2-5	TGTGCCAGCAGTTGGGATGGGGAAGACATCCAGTACTTC	CASSWDGEDIQYF
TRBV7-2	TRBD2	.	TRBJ2-3	TGTGCCAGCAGCCTAGTGTCTAGCGGGGGGGTCAAAAATACGCAGTATTTT	CASSLVSSGGVKNTQYF
TRBV12-3/TRBV12-4	.	.	TRBJ2-1	TGTGCCAGCGGTGGGAAAACTGGGGCCAACGTGCAGTTCTTC	CASGGKTGANVQFF
TRBV7-2	TRBD1	.	TRBJ2-7	TGTGCCAGCAGCAGTGTAGGGGGCGGCGAGCAGTACTTC	CASSSVGGGEQYF
TRBV7-8	TRBD2	many	TRBJ2-1	TGTGCCAGCAGCTCCCCGGGGCGGGAGTATGGCAATGAGCAGTTCTTC	CASSSPGREYGNEQFF
TRBV11-2	.	many	TRBJ2-2	TGTGCCAGCAGCCCCCCAGGGGTTGGCACCGGGGAGCTGTTTTTT	CASSPPGVGTGELFF
TRBV6-4	.	.	TRBJ2-7	TGTGCCAGCAGGGACTCAGGGGCCTCGGCAAACGATACGCAGTACTTC	CASRDSGASANDTQYF
TRBV7-3	.	.	TRBJ2-4	TGTGCCAGGAGCCGCGTCCTGGGGCTGGGGGCCGAAGATATTCAGTATTTC	CARSRVLGLGAEDIQYF
TRBV7-2	.	.	TRBJ1-2	TGTGCCAGCAGCCCGGGACAAGGAGTGGACTATGGCTACACCTTC	CASSPGQGVDYGYTF
TRBV19	.	.	TRBJ2-2	TGTGCCAGTAGTAGGGGGTACGGGGAGCTGTTTTTT	CASSRGYGELFF
TRBV19	.	.	TRBJ2-4	TGTGCCAGTAGTACCCCGGGGGGCCCTAGACTGCAGTACTTC	CASSTPGGPRLQYF
TRBV11-3	.	.	TRBJ2-4	TGTGCCAGCAGCTTCGAAGCGGGGCCAGGGGCCAAAGATACTCAGTACTTC	CASSFEAGPGAKDTQYF
TRBV12-3/TRBV12-4	.	.	TRBJ2-3	TGTGCCAGGAGCGTTAGCAGAGGGGCAGATACGCAGTATTTC	CARSVSRGADTQYF
TRBV7-3	.	.	TRBJ2-3	TGTGCCAGCAGCTTATTACCCGGGGACTTTCGAGTCCCAGATACGCAGTATTTT	CASSLLPGDFRVPDTQYF
TRBV7-2	.	many	TRBJ1-2	TGTGCCAGCAGCCGTCACTATGGCTACACCTTC	CASSRHYGYTF
TRBV10-3	.	.	TRBJ2-3	TGCCGCGGCACCGAGGTGTGGCACAAAGATATGCAGTATTTC	CRGTEVWHKDMQYF
TRBV7-7	TRBD1	.	TRBJ2-3	TGCGTCAGGGGGTTGGGGGCCAAAAACATTCAGTATTTT	CVRGLGAKNIQYF
TRBV27	TRBD1	.	TRBJ2-3	TGTGCCAGCAACACAGGGGTCGCACGCGCGGATACGCAGTATTTT	CASNTGVARADTQYF
TRBV12-3/TRBV12-4	TRBD2	few	TRBJ2-3	TGTGCCAGCAGTCTAGCTGCGGGAGCAGATACGCAGTATTTT	CASSLAAGADTQYF
TRBV10-3	TRBD2	.	TRBJ2-7	TGTGGCGGGGGGAACGGGGGCGGGGCCCCCGAGACGCAGTACTTC	CGGGNGGGAPETQYF
TRBV6-4	TRBD1	.	TRBJ2-7	TGTGCCAGCAGTGACGGGACAGGGGGCTACAATGAGCAGTACTTC	CASSDGTGGYNEQYF
TRBV19	.	.	TRBJ2-5	TGTGCCAGTAGTCGAAACGGAGGACAAGAGACCCAGTACTTC	CASSRNGGQETQYF
TRBV12-3/TRBV12-4	.	.	TRBJ2-7	TGTGCCAGCAGTTTAGTGGCCCCAGGGAGCGAGCAGTACTTC	CASSLVAPGSEQYF
TRBV7-8	TRBD1	.	TRBJ2-7	TGTGCCAGCAGCTTAATGGGACAGACGAACTACGAGCAGTACTTC	CASSLMGQTNYEQYF
TRBV6-1	TRBD1	.	TRBJ2-1	TGTGCCAGCAGCGAAGGACAGGGGGCGATCCCTTTCTCCTACGAGCAGTTCTTC	CASSEGQGAIPFSYEQFF
TRBV10-3	.	.	TRBJ2-1	TGTGCCATCAGTGAGTCGGAACAGCTTAGCTCCTACAATGAGCAGTTCTTC	CAISESEQLSSYNEQFF